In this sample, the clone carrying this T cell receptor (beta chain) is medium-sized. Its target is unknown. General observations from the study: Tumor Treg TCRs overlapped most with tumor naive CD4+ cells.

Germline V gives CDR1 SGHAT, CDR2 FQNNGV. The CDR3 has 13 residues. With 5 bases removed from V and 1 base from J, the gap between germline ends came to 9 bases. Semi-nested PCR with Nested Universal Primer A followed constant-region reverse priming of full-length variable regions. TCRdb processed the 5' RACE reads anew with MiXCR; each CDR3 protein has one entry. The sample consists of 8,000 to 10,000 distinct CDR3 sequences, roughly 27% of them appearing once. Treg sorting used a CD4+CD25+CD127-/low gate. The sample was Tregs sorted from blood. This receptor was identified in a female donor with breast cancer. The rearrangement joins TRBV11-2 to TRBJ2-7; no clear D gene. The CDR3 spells CASSPLTSYEQYF. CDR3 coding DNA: TGTGCCAGCAGCCCCCTCACTTCCTACGAGCAGTACTTC.